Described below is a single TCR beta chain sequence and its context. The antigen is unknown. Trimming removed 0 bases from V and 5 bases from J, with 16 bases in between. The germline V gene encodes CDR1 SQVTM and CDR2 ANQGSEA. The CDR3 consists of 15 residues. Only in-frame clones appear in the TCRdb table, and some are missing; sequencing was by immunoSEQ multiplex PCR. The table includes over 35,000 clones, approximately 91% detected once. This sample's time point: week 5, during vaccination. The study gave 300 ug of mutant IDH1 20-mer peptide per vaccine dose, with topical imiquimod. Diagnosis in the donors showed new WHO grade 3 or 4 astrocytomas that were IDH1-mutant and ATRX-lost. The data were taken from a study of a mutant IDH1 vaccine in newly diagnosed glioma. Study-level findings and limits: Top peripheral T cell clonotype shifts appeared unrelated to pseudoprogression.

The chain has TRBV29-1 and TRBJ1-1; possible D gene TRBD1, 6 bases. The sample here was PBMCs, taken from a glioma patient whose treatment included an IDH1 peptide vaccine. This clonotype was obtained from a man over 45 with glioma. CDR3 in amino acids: CSVEDRGGRVTEAFF. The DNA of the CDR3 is TGCAGCGTTGAAGATCGAGGGGGTAGGGTAACTGAAGCTTTCTTT.